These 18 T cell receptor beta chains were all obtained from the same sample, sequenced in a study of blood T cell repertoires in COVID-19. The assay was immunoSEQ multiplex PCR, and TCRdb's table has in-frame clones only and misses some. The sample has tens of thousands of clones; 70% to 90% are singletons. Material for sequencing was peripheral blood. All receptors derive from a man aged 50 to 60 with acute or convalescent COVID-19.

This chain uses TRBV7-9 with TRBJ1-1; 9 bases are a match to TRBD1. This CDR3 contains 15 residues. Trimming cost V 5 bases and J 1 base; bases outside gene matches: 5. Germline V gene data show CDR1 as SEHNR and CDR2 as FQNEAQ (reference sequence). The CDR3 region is CASSPQTGGNTEAFF. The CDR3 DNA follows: TGTGCCAGCAGCCCGCAGACAGGGGGGAACACTGAAGCTTTCTTT.

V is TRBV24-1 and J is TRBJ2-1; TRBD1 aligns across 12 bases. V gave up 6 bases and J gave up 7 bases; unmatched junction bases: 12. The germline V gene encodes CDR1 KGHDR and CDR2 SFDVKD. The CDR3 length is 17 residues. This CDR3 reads CATSKGTGGALVNEQFF. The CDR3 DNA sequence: TGTGCCACCAGTAAAGGGACAGGGGGCGCTTTGGTGAATGAGCAGTTCTTC.

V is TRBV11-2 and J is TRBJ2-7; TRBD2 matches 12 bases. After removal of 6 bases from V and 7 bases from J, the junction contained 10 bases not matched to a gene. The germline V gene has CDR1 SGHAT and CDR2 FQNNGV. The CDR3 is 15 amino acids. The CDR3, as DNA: TGTGCCAGCAGAGTCCTAGCGGGGGGGACGGGGGAGCAGTACTTC. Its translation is CASRVLAGGTGEQYF.

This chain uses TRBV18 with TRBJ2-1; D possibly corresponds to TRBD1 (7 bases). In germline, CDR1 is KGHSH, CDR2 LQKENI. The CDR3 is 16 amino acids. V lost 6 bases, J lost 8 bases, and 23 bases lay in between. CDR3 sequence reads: CASSALRGAGRHEQFF. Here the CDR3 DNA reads TGTGCCAGCTCCGCCCTCAGGGGGGCCGGTCGTCATGAGCAGTTCTTC.

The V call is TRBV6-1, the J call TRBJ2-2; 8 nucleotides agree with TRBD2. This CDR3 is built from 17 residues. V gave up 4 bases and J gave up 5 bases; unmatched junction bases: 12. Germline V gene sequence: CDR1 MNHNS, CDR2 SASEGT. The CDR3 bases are TGTGCCAGCAGTGTCGGGGTAACTAGCGGAGGAACCGGGGAGCTGTTTTTT. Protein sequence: CASSVGVTSGGTGELFF.

The CDR3 region has the DNA TGTGCCATCAGTGAAGTCAGGCTGGGCTACTATGGCTACACCTTC. It is translated as CAISEVRLGYYGYTF. The chain employs TRBV10-3 and TRBJ1-2, with unresolved D. The CDR3 is 15 residues long. The ends were cut back, 3 bases at V and 3 bases at J, with 14 bases in the middle. In germline, CDR1 is ENHRY, CDR2 SYGVKD.

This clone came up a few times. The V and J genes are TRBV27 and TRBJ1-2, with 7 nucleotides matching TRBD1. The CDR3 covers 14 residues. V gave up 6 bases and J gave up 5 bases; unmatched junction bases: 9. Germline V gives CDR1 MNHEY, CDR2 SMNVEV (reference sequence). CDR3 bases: TGTGCCAGCAGACCCACAGGGGCTGGGTATGGCTACACCTTC. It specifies CASRPTGAGYGYTF.

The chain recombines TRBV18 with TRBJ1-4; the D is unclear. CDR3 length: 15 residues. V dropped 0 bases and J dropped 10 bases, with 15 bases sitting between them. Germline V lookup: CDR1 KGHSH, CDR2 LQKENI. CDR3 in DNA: TGTGCCAGCTCACCACCTAGTCGCTTCGGGTCAAAACTGTTTTTT. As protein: CASSPPSRFGSKLFF.

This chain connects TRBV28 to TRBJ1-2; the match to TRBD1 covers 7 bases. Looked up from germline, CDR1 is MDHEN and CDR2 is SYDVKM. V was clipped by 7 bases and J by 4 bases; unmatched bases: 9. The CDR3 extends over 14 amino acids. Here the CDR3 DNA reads TGTGCCAGCACCGCTACGGACAGGAGCTATGGCTACACCTTC. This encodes CASTATDRSYGYTF.

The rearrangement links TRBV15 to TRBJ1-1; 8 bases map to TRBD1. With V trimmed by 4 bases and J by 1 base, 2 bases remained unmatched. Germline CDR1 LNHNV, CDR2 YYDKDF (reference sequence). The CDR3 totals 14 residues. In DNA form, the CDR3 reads TGTGCCACCAGCATTGGACAGGGGAACACTGAAGCTTTCTTT. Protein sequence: CATSIGQGNTEAFF.

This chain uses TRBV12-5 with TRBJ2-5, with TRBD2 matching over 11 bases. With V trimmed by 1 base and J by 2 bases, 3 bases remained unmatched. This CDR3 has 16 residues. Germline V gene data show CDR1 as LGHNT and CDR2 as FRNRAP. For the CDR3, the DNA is TGTGCTAGTGGTTTGGGTAGCGGGGGGGGACAAGAGACCCAGTACTTC. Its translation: CASGLGSGGGQETQYF.

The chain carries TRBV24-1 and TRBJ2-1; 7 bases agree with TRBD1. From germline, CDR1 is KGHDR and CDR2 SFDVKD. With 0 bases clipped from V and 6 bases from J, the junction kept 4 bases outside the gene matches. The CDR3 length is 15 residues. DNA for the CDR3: TGTGCCACCAGTGATTTGAGGGCAGGGGGCAATGAGCAGTTCTTC. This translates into CATSDLRAGGNEQFF.

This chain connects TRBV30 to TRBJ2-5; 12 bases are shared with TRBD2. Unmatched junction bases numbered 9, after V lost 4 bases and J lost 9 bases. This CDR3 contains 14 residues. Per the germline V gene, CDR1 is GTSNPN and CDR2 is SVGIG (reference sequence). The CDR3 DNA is TGTGCCTGGACCCTGACTAGCGGGGGTTTGGCCCAGTACTTC. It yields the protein CAWTLTSGGLAQYF.

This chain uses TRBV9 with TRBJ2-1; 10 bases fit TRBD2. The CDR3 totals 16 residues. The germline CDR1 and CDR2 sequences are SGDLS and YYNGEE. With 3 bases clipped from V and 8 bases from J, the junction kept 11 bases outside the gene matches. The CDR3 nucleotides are TGTGCCAGCAGCGGGAAGCGGGGGGGTAATACGGATGAGCAGTTCTTC. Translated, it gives CASSGKRGGNTDEQFF.

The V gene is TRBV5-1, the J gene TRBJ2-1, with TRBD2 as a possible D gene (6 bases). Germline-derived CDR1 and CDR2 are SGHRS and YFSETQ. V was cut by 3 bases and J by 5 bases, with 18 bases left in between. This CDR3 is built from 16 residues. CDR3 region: CASSWKPEGGNNEQFF. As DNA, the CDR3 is TGCGCCAGCAGCTGGAAACCGGAGGGAGGAAACAATGAGCAGTTCTTC.

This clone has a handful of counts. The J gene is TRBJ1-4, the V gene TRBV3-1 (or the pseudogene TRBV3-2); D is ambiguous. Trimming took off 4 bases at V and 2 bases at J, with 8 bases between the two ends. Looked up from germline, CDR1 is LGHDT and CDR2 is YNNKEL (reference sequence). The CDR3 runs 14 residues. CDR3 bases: TGTGCCAGCAGCCCGGGAGGGACTAATGAAAAACTGTTTTTT. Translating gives CASSPGGTNEKLFF.

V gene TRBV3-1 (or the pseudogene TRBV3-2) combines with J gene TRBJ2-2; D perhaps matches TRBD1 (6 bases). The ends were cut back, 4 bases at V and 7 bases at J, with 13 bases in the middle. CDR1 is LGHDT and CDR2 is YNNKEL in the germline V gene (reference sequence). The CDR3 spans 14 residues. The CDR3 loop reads CASSLSGAVGELFF. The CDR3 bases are TGTGCCAGCAGCCTGTCAGGGGCGGTCGGGGAGCTGTTTTTT.

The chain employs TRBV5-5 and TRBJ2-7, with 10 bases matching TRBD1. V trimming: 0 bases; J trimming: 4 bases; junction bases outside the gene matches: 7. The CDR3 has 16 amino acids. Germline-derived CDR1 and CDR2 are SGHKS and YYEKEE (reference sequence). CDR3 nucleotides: TGTGCCAGCAGCTTGGCCGGGACAGGGGTTATGTACGAGCAGTACTTC. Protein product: CASSLAGTGVMYEQYF.